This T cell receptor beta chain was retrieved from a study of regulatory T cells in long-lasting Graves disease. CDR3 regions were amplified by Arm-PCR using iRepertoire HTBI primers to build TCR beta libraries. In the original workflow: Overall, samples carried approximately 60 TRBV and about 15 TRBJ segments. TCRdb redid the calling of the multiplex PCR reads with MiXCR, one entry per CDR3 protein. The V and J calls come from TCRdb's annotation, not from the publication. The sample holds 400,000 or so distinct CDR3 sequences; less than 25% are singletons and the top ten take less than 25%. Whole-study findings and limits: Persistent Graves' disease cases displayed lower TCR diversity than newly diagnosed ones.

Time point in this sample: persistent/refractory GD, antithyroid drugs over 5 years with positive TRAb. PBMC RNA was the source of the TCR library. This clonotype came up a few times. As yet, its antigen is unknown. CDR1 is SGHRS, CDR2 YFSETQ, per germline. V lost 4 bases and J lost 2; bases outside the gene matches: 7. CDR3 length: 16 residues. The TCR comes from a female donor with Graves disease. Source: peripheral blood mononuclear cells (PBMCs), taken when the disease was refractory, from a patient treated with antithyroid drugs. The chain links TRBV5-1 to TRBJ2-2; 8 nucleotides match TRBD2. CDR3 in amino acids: CASSPNGLANTGELFF. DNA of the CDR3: TGCGCCAGCAGCCCTAACGGACTAGCCAACACCGGGGAGCTGTTTTTT.